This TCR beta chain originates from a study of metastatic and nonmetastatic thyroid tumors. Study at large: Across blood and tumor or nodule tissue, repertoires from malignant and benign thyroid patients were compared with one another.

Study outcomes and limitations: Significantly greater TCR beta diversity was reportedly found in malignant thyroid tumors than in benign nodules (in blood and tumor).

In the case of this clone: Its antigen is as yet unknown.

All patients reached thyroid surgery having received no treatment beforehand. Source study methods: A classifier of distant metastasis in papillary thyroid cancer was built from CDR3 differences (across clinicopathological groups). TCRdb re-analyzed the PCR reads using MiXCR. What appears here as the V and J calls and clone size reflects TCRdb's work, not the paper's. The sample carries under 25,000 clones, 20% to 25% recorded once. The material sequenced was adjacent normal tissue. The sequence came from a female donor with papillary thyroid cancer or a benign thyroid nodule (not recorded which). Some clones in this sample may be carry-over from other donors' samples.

As DNA, the CDR3 is TGTGCCACCAGTGGTGTCCGGACCAACCAAGAGACCCAGTACTTC. Its protein is CATSGVRTNQETQYF. The chain joins TRBV24-1 to TRBJ2-5; D unclear. V was cut by 5 bases and J by 0 bases, with 12 bases left in between. There are 15 residues in the CDR3. Germline V CDR1 and CDR2: KGHDR, SFDVKD.